Following are 29 T cell receptor beta chains from one sample sequenced in a study of T cells in localized non-small cell lung cancer. Here immunoSEQ multiplex PCR was the method, and the copy in TCRdb shows in-frame clones only, minus some. The sample has some 85,000 clones; about 78% are singletons. Sequences were derived from PBMCs, sampled before any cancer treatment. The receptors come from a man aged 40 to 70 with stage II squamous cell lung carcinoma.

The rearrangement uses TRBV25-1 and TRBJ2-1; D tentatively fits TRBD1 or TRBD2 (6 bases each). The CDR3 sequence is 16 residues long. Trimming removed 3 bases from V and 8 bases from J, with 20 bases in between. Germline values: CDR1 MGHDK, CDR2 SYGVNS. This CDR3 reads CASSDLGGRAQYEQFF. In DNA form, the CDR3 reads TGTGCCAGCAGTGATTTAGGGGGGCGGGCGCAATATGAGCAGTTCTTC.

The chain joins TRBV4-2 to TRBJ2-7; the D gene is possibly TRBD2 (5 bases). Germline loops: CDR1 LGHNA, CDR2 YNFKEQ. This CDR3 region has 16 residues. V lost 0 bases, J lost 1 base, and 13 bases lay in between. CDR3 protein: CASSQDNSGASYEQYF. CDR3 bases: TGTGCCAGCAGCCAAGATAACAGCGGAGCATCCTACGAGCAGTACTTC.

CDR3 residues: CASSQGSQETQYF. The CDR3 DNA reads as TGCGCCAGCAGCCAGGGGTCCCAAGAGACCCAGTACTTC. The rearrangement uses TRBV5-1 and TRBJ2-5; D may be TRBD1 (6 bases). The V end was cut by 4 bases, the J end by 1 base, with 8 bases between. The CDR3 length is 13 residues. Germline V gene data show CDR1 as SGHRS and CDR2 as YFSETQ. Looking up the rest from reference TRBV5-1 and TRBJ2-5 gives the full variable domain: KAGVTQTPRYLIKTRGQQVTLSCSPISGHRSVSWYQQTPGQGLQFLFEYFSETQRNKGNFPGRFSGRQFSNSRSEMNVSTLELGDSALYLCASSQGSQETQYFGPGTRLLVL.

CDR3 bases: TGCGCCAGCAGCCAAGGTCCCGAAGGGAGGGATACGCAGTATTTT. It is translated as CASSQGPEGRDTQYF. The chain is built from TRBV4-3 and TRBJ2-3; tentative D call: TRBD2 (6 bases). CDR1 is LGHNA and CDR2 is YSLEER in the germline V gene. Trimming took 1 base from V and 6 from J, leaving 14 bases between them. This CDR3 spans 15 amino acids.

This clone was seen only once. The chain carries TRBV5-1 and TRBJ1-2; 9 nucleotides line up with TRBD1. After removal of 2 bases from V and 8 bases from J, the junction contained 1 base not matched to a gene. This CDR3 has 12 residues. The germline CDR1 and CDR2 sequences are SGHRS and YFSETQ. CDR3 nucleotide sequence: TGCGCCAGCAGCTTACAGGGGGCAGGCTACACCTTC. Protein product: CASSLQGAGYTF.

The gene calls are TRBV11-3 and TRBJ1-1; D may be TRBD1 (5 bases). The CDR3 length is 13 residues. Germline assignment: CDR1 SGHNT and CDR2 YENEEA. Trimming pared 5 bases from V and 5 bases from J, leaving 12 bases between. The CDR3 bases are TGTGCCAGCAGCCCAGCCGGGGGGACTGAAGCTTTCTTT. Encoded protein: CASSPAGGTEAFF. The whole variable domain, filled in from reference TRBV11-3 and TRBJ1-1, reads EAGVVQSPRYKIIEKKQPVAFWCNPISGHNTLYWYLQNLGQGPELLIRYENEEAVDDSQLPKDRFSAERLKGVDSTLKIQPAELGDSAVYLCASSPAGGTEAFFGQGTRLTVV.

The genes are TRBV19 and TRBJ2-1, with D possibly being TRBD1 or TRBD2 (5 bases each). Germline V gene data show CDR1 as LNHDA and CDR2 as SQIVND (reference sequence). V gave up 1 base and J gave up 2 bases, with 15 bases separating them. The CDR3 contains 17 residues. The CDR3 DNA is TGTGCCAGTAGTATAGCAAATGAGATGGGGGCCTACAATGAGCAGTTCTTC. This encodes CASSIANEMGAYNEQFF.

Only one count was recorded for this clone. The chain couples TRBV29-1 to TRBJ1-2; D remains ambiguous. Per germline, CDR1 SQVTM and CDR2 ANQGSEA. This CDR3 contains 13 residues. Trimming left V 7 bases short and J 0 bases short, with 12 bases between. CDR3 nucleotides: TGCAGCGCCCTGGACGGAGCTAACTATGGCTACACCTTC. It specifies CSALDGANYGYTF. The full variable domain, its missing parts supplied by reference TRBV29-1 and TRBJ1-2, is SAVISQKPSRDICQRGTSLTIQCQVDSQVTMMFWYRQQPGQSLTLIATANQGSEATYESGFVIDKFPISRPNLTFSTLTVSNMSPEDSSIYLCSALDGANYGYTFGSGTRLTVV.

V gene TRBV2 combines with J gene TRBJ2-7; D might be TRBD2 (6 bases). Per the germline V gene, CDR1 is SNHLY and CDR2 is FYNNEI. Trimming took off 11 bases at V and 5 bases at J, with 25 bases between the two ends. The CDR3 is 15 amino acids. The CDR3 DNA reads TGTGCCGGCTGGTCGGGGTGGGGCAGGGAGGACGAGCAGTACTTC. Translating gives CAGWSGWGREDEQYF.

The rearrangement uses TRBV2 and TRBJ2-7; D gene unclear. The V gene lost 0 bases and the J gene lost 6 bases, with 9 bases spanning the gap. The CDR3 consists of 13 residues. Germline V CDR1 and CDR2: SNHLY, FYNNEI. The CDR3 region has the DNA TGTGCCAGCAGTGAAGCGGGCACGAGCGAGCAGTACTTC. It codes for CASSEAGTSEQYF.

The rearrangement uses TRBV7-3 and TRBJ2-1; 10 bases align to TRBD2. The CDR3 has 18 residues. The J segment lost 3 bases and the V segment lost 2 bases, leaving 10 bases of the junction unmatched. Germline CDR1 SGHTA, CDR2 FQGTGA. The CDR3 DNA reads TGTGCCAGCAGCTTAGGACCGCTGCTAGCGGGGGACTACAATGAGCAGTTCTTC. It specifies CASSLGPLLAGDYNEQFF.

The chain has TRBV6-6 and TRBJ1-2, with D maybe TRBD1 (5 bases). The CDR3 has 13 amino acids. V lost 6 bases to trimming and J lost 2 bases, with 10 bases between them. CDR1 is MNHNY, CDR2 SVGAGI, per germline (reference sequence). DNA of the CDR3: TGTGCCAGCAGCTCAGACAGCAACTATGGCTACACCTTC. Protein product: CASSSDSNYGYTF.

V gene TRBV9 combines with J gene TRBJ2-2; 14 bases are a match to TRBD2. V was clipped by 4 bases and J by 6 bases; unmatched bases: 5. The germline CDR1 and CDR2 sequences are SGDLS and YYNGEE. The CDR3 runs to 16 residues. CDR3 loop: CASSPRTSGGSGELFF. The DNA for the CDR3 is TGTGCCAGCAGCCCAAGGACTAGCGGGGGGTCCGGGGAGCTGTTTTTT.

To note about this clone: The junction departs from germline at one end; a sequencing error may be responsible. The chain is built from TRBV7-7 and TRBJ2-2, with 7 bases that match TRBD2. Germline V gene data show CDR1 as SSHAT and CDR2 as FNYEAQ (reference sequence). The CDR3 totals 15 residues. CDR3 protein: CASSLVASGTGELFF. The DNA of the CDR3 is TGTGCTAGCAGCTTAGTTGCTAGCGGAACCGGGGAGCTGTTTTTT.

This clone has just a few counts. V and J are TRBV19 and TRBJ1-6, with D maybe TRBD1 (5 bases). The CDR3 length is 16 residues. Germline loops: CDR1 LNHDA, CDR2 SQIVND (reference sequence). Trimming cost V 4 bases and J 7 bases, with 17 bases left between them. The CDR3 is CASSTPDRGKNSPLHF. The CDR3 DNA sequence: TGTGCCAGTAGTACCCCCGATAGGGGCAAGAATTCACCCCTCCACTTT. Filled out from reference TRBV19 and TRBJ1-6, the complete variable domain reads DGGITQSPKYLFRKEGQNVTLSCEQNLNHDAMYWYRQDPGQGLRLIYYSQIVNDFQKGDIAEGYSVSREKKESFPLTVTSAQKNPTAFYLCASSTPDRGKNSPLHFGNGTRLTVT.

The rearrangement uses TRBV27 and TRBJ2-7; tentative D call: TRBD1 (6 bases). This CDR3 has 12 amino acids. Germline V CDR1 and CDR2: MNHEY, SMNVEV (reference sequence). V dropped 3 bases and J dropped 5 bases, with 8 bases sitting between them. In DNA form, the CDR3 reads TGTGCCAGCAGTTTTCAGGGGAACGAGCAGTACTTC. It yields the protein CASSFQGNEQYF.

The chain carries TRBV7-3 and TRBJ2-5; 9 bases align to TRBD2. The CDR3 is made up of 16 amino acids. CDR1 and CDR2 from the germline V gene are SGHTA and FQGTGA. J gave up 1 base and V 5 bases, and 8 bases lay outside the gene matches. CDR3 amino acids: CASSPNSGGRQETQYF. For the CDR3, the DNA is TGTGCCAGCAGCCCAAACAGCGGGGGGCGCCAAGAGACCCAGTACTTC.

The J gene is TRBJ2-3, the V gene TRBV28, with a tentative D call TRBD1 (5 bases). The CDR3 runs to 17 residues. The V end was cut by 6 bases, the J end by 0 bases, with 19 bases between. CDR1 is MDHEN, CDR2 SYDVKM, per germline. CDR3 in DNA: TGTGCCAGCAGCCCACTACAGGTGACGTCTAGCACAGATACGCAGTATTTT. Translated: CASSPLQVTSSTDTQYF.

This sequence joins TRBV7-2 and TRBJ1-1; D is possibly TRBD1 (5 bases). The V end lost 3 bases, the J end lost 5 bases, and 16 bases lay between the germline ends. Germline values: CDR1 SGHTA, CDR2 FQGNSA. This CDR3 region has 15 residues. The CDR3 DNA is TGTGCCAGCAGCTTGGCTGGGGGTGGGAGGACTGAAGCTTTCTTT. This sequence encodes CASSLAGGGRTEAFF.

The chain is built from TRBV6-6 and TRBJ1-2, with TRBD1 as a possible D gene (5 bases). Trimming removed 4 bases from V and 6 bases from J, with 12 bases in between. The CDR3 length is 13 residues. Germline assignment: CDR1 MNHNY and CDR2 SVGAGI (reference sequence). The CDR3 DNA sequence: TGTGCCAGCAGTTCCAACGGGGGGAATGGCTACACCTTC. This gives the protein CASSSNGGNGYTF.

Only a few counts were recorded for this clone. The chain carries TRBV5-1 and TRBJ2-1; D is possibly TRBD1 (5 bases). The V gene lost 1 base and the J gene lost 6 bases, with 14 bases spanning the gap. There are 15 residues in the CDR3. Germline values: CDR1 SGHRS, CDR2 YFSETQ. The CDR3 DNA is TGCGCCAGCAGCTTGTCGACAGCCACACTCAATGAGCAGTTCTTC. Its protein product is CASSLSTATLNEQFF.

This CDR3 reads CASSQGTGAPYEQYF. Written as DNA, the CDR3 is TGCGCCAGCAGCCAAGGGACAGGGGCACCTTACGAGCAGTACTTC. This rearrangement joins TRBV4-1 to TRBJ2-7; 9 nucleotides align to TRBD1. The V and J ends lost 1 base and 4 bases, in that order; junction bases with no gene match: 5. Germline V gives CDR1 MGHRA, CDR2 YSYEKL. The CDR3 loop spans 15 amino acids.

This chain links TRBV19 with TRBJ1-1, with a possible D match to TRBD1 (5 bases). This CDR3 has 14 residues. Trimming removed 3 bases from V and 4 bases from J, with 12 bases in between. Per the germline V gene, CDR1 is LNHDA and CDR2 is SQIVND (reference sequence). The CDR3 DNA reads as TGTGCCAGTAGTATGCAGGGAGGAGGCACTGAAGCTTTCTTT. Amino acids: CASSMQGGGTEAFF.

The V and J genes are TRBV7-3 and TRBJ1-6; D might be TRBD1 (6 bases). The CDR3 sequence is 14 residues long. Looked up from germline, CDR1 is SGHTA and CDR2 is FQGTGA. V lost 4 bases to trimming and J lost 9 bases, with 13 bases between them. The CDR3 sequence: CASSSTTGPSPLHF. DNA of the CDR3: TGTGCCAGCAGCTCGACGACAGGTCCTTCACCCCTCCACTTT.

The chain recombines TRBV6-5 with TRBJ1-1; TRBD1 matches 9 bases. The CDR3 spans 15 residues. With 2 bases clipped from V and 5 bases from J, the junction kept 6 bases outside the gene matches. Germline V CDR1 and CDR2: MNHEY, SVGAGI. Written as DNA, the CDR3 is TGTGCCAGCAGTTACGTCGGGACAGGGAGAACTGAAGCTTTCTTT. It specifies CASSYVGTGRTEAFF.

The CDR3 sequence is CASSPLVDLREQYF. Here the CDR3 DNA reads TGTGCCAGCTCACCCCTGGTGGACCTACGAGAGCAGTACTTC. This chain links TRBV18 with TRBJ2-7; D gene ambiguous. Trimming pared 3 bases from V and 7 bases from J, leaving 16 bases between. Germline V gene lookup returns CDR1 KGHSH and CDR2 LQKENI. This CDR3 region has 14 residues.

Regarding this clone: This sequence may be a read error, since a much larger clone differs from it by one base. This chain connects TRBV2 to TRBJ1-6, with a possible D match to TRBD1 (5 bases). Germline assignment: CDR1 SNHLY and CDR2 FYNNEI. The CDR3 is made up of 15 amino acids. The CDR3 region is CASSGQGDDNSPLYF. The CDR3 DNA sequence: TGTGCCAGCAGTGGTCAGGGAGATGATAATTCACCCCTCTACTTT.

This clone was counted between two and nine times. V is TRBV6-5 and J is TRBJ2-7; 7 bases are shared with TRBD2. J gave up 2 bases and V 4 bases, and 5 bases lay outside the gene matches. The CDR3 is 14 amino acids. In germline, CDR1 is MNHEY, CDR2 SVGAGI. CDR3 sequence: CASSFSRGAYEQYF. The CDR3 region has the DNA TGTGCCAGCAGTTTTAGCCGGGGGGCCTACGAGCAGTACTTC.

As for this clone: The same CDR3 is also encoded by other DNA sequences in this sample. The rearrangement links TRBV27 to TRBJ2-3; D call uncertain. The CDR3 extends over 14 amino acids. CDR1 is MNHEY, CDR2 SMNVEV, per germline (reference sequence). V was pared by 3 bases and J by 3 bases, with 10 bases between. The CDR3 bases are TGTGCCAGCAGTTTCGGTAGCCGTACAGATACGCAGTATTTT. Translation gives CASSFGSRTDTQYF.